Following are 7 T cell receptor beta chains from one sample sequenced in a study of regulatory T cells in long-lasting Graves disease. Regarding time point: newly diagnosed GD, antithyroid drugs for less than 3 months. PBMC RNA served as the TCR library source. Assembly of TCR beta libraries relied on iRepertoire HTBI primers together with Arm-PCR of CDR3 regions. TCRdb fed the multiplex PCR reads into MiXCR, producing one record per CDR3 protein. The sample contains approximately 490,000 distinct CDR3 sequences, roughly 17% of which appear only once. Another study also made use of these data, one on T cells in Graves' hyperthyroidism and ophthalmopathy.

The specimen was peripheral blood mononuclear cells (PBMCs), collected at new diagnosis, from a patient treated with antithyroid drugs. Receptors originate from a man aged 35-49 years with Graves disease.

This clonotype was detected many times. CDR3: CASSLPGHSSNYGYTF. As DNA, the CDR3 is TGTGCCAGCAGCTTGCCAGGACATTCCTCTAACTATGGCTACACCTTC. This chain links TRBV5-6 with TRBJ1-2; D is possibly TRBD1 (5 bases). The CDR3 loop spans 16 amino acids. Germline V gives CDR1 SGHDT, CDR2 YYEEEE. Trimming took off 1 base at V and 0 bases at J, with 13 bases between the two ends.

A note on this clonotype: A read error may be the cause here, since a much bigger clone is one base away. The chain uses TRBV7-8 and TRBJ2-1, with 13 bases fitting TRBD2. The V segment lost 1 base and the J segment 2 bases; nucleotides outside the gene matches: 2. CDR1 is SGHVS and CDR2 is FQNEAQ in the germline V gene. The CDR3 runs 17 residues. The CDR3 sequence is CASSLEGLAGTYNEQFF. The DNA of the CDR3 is TGTGCCAGCAGCTTAGAGGGACTAGCGGGAACCTACAATGAGCAGTTCTTC.

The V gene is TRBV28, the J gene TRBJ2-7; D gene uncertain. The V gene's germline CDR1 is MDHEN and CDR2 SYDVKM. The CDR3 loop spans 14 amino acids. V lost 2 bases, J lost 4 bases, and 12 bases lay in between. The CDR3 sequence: CASSLRSPPYEQYF. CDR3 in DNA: TGTGCCAGCAGTTTAAGAAGTCCCCCATACGAGCAGTACTTC. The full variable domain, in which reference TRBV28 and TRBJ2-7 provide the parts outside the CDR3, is DVKVTQSSRYLVKRTGEKVFLECVQDMDHENMFWYRQDPGLGLRLIYFSYDVKMKEKGDIPEGYSVSREKKERFSLILESASTNQTSMYLCASSLRSPPYEQYFGPGTRLTVT.

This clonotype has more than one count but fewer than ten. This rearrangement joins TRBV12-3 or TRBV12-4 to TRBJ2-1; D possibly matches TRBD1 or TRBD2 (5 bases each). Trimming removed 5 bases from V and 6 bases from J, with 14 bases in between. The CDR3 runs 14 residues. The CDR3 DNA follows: TGTGCCAGCAGTAGGGACCTCGGGCGCAATGAGCAGTTCTTC. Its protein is CASSRDLGRNEQFF.

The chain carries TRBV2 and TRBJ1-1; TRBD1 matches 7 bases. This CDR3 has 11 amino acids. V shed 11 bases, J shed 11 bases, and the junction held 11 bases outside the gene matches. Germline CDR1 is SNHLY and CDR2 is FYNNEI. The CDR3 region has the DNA TGTGCCTTACAGGGGCAATCTGGGGCTTTCTTT. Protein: CALQGQSGAFF.

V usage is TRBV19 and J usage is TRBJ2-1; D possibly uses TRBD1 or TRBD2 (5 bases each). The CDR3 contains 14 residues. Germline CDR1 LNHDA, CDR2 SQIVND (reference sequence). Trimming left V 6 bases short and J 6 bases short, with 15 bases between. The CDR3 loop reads CASRMGERRNEQFF. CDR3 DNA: TGTGCCAGTAGGATGGGGGAGCGCCGCAATGAGCAGTTCTTC.

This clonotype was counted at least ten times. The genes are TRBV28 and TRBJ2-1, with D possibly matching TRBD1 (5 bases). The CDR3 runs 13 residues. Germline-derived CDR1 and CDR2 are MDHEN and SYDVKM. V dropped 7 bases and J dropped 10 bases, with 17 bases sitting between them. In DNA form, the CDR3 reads TGTGCCAGCAACTTAGGGGATCGTCAGGAGCAGTTCTTC. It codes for CASNLGDRQEQFF.